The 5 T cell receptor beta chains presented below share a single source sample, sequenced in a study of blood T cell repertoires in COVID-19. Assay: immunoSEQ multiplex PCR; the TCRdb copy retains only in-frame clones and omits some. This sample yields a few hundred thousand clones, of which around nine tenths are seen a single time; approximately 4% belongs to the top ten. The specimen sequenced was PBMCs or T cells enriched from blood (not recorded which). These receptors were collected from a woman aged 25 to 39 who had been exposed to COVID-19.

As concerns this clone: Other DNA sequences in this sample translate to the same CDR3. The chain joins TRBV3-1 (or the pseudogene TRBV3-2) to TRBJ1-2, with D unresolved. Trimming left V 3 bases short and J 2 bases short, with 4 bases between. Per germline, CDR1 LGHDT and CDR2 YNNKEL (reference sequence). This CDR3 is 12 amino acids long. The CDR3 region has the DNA TGTGCCAGCAGCCACGAGAACTATGGCTACACCTTC. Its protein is CASSHENYGYTF.

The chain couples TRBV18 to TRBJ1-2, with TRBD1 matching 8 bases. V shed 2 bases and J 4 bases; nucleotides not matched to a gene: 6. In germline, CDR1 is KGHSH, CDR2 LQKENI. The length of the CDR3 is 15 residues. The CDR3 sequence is CASSPGQGGGYGYTF. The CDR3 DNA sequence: TGTGCCAGCTCACCAGGACAGGGAGGCGGCTATGGCTACACCTTC. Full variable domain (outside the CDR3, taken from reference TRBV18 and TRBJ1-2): NAGVMQNPRHLVRRRGQEARLRCSPMKGHSHVYWYRQLPEEGLKFMVYLQKENIIDESGMPKERFSAEFPKEGPSILRIQQVVRGDSAAYFCASSPGQGGGYGYTFGSGTRLTVV.

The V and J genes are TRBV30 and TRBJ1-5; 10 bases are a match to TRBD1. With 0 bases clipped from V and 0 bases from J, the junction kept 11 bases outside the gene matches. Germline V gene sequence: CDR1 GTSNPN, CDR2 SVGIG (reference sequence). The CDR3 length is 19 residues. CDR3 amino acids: CAWSVPGTGVWNSNQPQHF. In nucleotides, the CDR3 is TGTGCCTGGAGTGTACCCGGGACAGGGGTATGGAATAGCAATCAGCCCCAGCATTTT. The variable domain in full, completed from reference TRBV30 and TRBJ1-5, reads SQTIHQWPATLVQPVGSPLSLECTVEGTSNPNLYWYRQAAGRGLQLLFYSVGIGQISSEVPQNLSASRPQDRQFILSSKKLLLSDSGFYLCAWSVPGTGVWNSNQPQHFGDGTRLSIL.

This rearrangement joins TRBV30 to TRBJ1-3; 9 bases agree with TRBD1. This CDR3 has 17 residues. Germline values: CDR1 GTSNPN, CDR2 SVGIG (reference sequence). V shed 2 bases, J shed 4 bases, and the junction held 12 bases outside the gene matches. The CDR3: CAWSPILGTGLGNTIYF. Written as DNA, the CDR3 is TGTGCCTGGAGTCCCATTCTCGGGACAGGGCTAGGAAACACCATATATTTT.

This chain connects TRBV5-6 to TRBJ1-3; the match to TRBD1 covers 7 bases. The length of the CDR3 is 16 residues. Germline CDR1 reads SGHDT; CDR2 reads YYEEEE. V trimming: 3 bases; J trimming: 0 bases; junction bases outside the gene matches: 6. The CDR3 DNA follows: TGTGCCAGCAGCTGGCCCACAGGGGCCTCTGGAAACACCATATATTTT. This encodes CASSWPTGASGNTIYF.